The TCR beta chain described here comes from a study of blood T cell repertoires in COVID-19. Study details: Spain, Italy and the United States supplied samples that represented acute and convalescent COVID-19. T cells, B-cell-depleted T cells, or PBMCs provided the cDNA or gDNA that served as material.

Unmatched junction bases numbered 12, after V lost 2 bases and J lost 7 bases. The germline V gene encodes CDR1 SGHRS and CDR2 YFSETQ. This CDR3 contains 17 residues. This clone was found a few times. TCRdb's copy holds only in-frame clones and misses some; the assay was immunoSEQ multiplex PCR. The data contain some 130,000 clones, approximately 85% of them seen just once; the ten biggest clones take up 4.3%. The clonotype comes from a human donor in a cohort sampled during active COVID-19. Sequencing was done on a sample of peripheral blood. This chain uses TRBV5-1 with TRBJ1-6, with 7 bases matching TRBD1. In DNA, the CDR3 is TGCGCCAGCAGCTTTGGGTCAGGGGGTCTGTGGAATTCACCCCTCCACTTT. Its translation is CASSFGSGGLWNSPLHF.